The 2 T cell receptor beta chains given below trace back to one sample, sequenced in a study of blood T cell repertoires in COVID-19 (dated by TCRdb to about 2020). The method behind the library was the immunoSEQ multiplex PCR assay. As stored in TCRdb, this immuneACCESS dataset retains in-frame rearrangements with V and J assigned. A fraction of the clones does not appear; measured against another copy, unresolved V genes explain less than half of the discrepancy, and the remainder lacks a known reason. Present in this sample are roughly 280,000 clones, 75% to 90% of which were seen just once. The ten largest account for over 2% of the sample. The sequencing input was PBMCs or T cells enriched from blood (not recorded which). Receptors originate from a young woman who had recovered from COVID-19.

The chain uses TRBV11-3 and TRBJ2-3; possibly TRBD2 for D (5 bases). V dropped 5 bases and J dropped 0 bases, with 12 bases sitting between them. CDR1 and CDR2 (germline): SGHNT, YENEEA. This CDR3 comprises 15 residues. The CDR3 DNA reads TGTGCCAGCAGCCTCGGAGGCTCAAGCACAGATACGCAGTATTTT. It codes for CASSLGGSSTDTQYF.

This chain uses TRBV13 with TRBJ1-2; no definite D call. Germline CDR1 PRHDT, CDR2 FYEKMQ (reference sequence). Deletions cut 2 bases from V and 5 bases from J, with 6 bases between. CDR3 length: 12 residues. CDR3 nucleotide sequence: TGTGCCAGCAGCTTAAAACAGTATGGCTACACCTTC. Protein sequence: CASSLKQYGYTF.